This T cell receptor beta chain is drawn from a study of blood T cell repertoires in COVID-19. This CDR3 spans 15 amino acids. Germline V lookup: CDR1 LGHNA, CDR2 YNFKEQ. V was clipped by 1 base and J by 8 bases; unmatched bases: 8. Study processing details: Quantification of nucleated cells was approximated via reference gene primer amplification. Method: immunoSEQ multiplex PCR; TCRdb's copy keeps in-frame clones and lacks some. D and trimming come from the DNA, and the V and J calls and clone size come from that table. The sample carries 400,000 to 450,000 clones, around nine tenths recorded once. The TCR comes from a woman aged 40-49 years with COVID-19, enrolled during active disease. Sequencing was performed on peripheral blood. This chain connects TRBV4-2 to TRBJ1-1; TRBD1 aligns across 9 bases. The CDR3 DNA is TGTGCCAGCAGCCAAGGACAGGGGGGTAGGTGGGAAGCTTTCTTT. Translated: CASSQGQGGRWEAFF.